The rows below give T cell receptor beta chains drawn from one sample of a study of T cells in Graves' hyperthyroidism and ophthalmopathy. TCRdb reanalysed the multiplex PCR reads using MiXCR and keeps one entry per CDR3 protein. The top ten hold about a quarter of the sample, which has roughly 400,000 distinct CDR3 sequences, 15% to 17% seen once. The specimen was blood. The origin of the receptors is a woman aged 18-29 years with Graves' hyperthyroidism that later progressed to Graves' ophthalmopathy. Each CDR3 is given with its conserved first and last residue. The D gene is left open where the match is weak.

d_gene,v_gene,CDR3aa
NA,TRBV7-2,CASSRQASPNSPLHF
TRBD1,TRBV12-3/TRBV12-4,CASTSRGLLNEQFF
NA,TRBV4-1,CASGGGGTEAFF
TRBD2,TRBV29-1,CSVEQGGLYF
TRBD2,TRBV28,CASAGPAGGDEQFF
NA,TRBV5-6,CASSLYAGTPSYEQYF
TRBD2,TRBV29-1,CSVDGLAGYSTDTQYF
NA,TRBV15,CATSSDQNTGELFF
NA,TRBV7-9,CASSGFDTDTQYF
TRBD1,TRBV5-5,CASSFGTALNTIYF
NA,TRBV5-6,CASSLSRVKYNEQFF
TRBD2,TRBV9,CASSVAAGGPGEQFF
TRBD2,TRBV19,CAGSLGLADSDEQFF
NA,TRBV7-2,CASSLPRGPYNEQFF
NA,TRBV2,CASSVKTRTNYGYTF
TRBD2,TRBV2,CASSPGTSGRLNTGELFF
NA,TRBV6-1,CASSGTGNYREPNEKLFF
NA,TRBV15,CATSRDVGAGSPLHF
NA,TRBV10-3,CAISTLRPYGYTF
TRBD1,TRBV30,CAWRRTGQGANYFDGYTF
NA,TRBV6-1,CASSPKTGTTYEQYF
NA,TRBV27,CASSLSGYTEAFF
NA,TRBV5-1,CASSPREGLNYGYTF
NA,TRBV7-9,CASSLEGSGEQFF
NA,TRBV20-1,CSARIDAPLHNEQFF
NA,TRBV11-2,CASSPSGTPLNTGELFF
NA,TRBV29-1,CSVSGKAGELFF
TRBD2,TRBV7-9,CASSFGGGQETQYF
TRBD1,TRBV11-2,CASSPGTGVAQYF
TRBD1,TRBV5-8,CASSRNLRTGSNQPQHF
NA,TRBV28,CASSPWSATNQKPFF
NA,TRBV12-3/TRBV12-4,CASSFTDTQYF
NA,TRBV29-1,CSVDRQRTEAFF
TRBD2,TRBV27,CASRGYGTSGNWEFF
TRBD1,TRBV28,CASSDARGKGTYNEQFF
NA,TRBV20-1,CSAARAGAKNIQYF
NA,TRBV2,CASSTLSPTGELFF
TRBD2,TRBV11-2,CASSPVSGRPTDTQYF
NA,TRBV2,CASRDGYLNTEAFF
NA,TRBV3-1,CASSQLRDYGYTF
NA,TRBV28,CASSPLASYEQYF
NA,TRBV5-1,CASSLGVGDTEAFF
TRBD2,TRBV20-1,CSADRGTGGGEQYF
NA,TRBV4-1,CASSQPAKGLFF